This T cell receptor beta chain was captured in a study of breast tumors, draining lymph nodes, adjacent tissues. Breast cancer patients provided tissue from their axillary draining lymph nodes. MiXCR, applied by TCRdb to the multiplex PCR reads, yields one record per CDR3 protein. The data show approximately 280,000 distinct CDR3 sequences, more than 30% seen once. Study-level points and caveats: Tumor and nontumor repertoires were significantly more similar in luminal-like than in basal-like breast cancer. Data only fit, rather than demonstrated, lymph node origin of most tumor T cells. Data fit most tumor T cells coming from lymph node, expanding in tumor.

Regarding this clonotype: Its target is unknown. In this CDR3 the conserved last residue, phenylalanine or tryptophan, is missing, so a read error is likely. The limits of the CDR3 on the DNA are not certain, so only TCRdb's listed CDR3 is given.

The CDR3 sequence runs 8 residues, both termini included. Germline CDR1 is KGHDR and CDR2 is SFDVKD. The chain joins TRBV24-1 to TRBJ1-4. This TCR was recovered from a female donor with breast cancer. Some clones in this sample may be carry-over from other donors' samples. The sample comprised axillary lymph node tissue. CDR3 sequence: CATSDFEG.